This T cell receptor (beta chain) was found in a study of metastatic and nonmetastatic thyroid tumors (dated by TCRdb to about 2020). Study-wide context: Repertoires were compared across peripheral blood and tumor or nodule tissue samples from malignant and benign thyroid patients.

The library was generated by PCR. The sequencing machine was an Illumina HiSeq 4000. High-throughput sequencing was used to profile the CDR3 region of the TCR beta-chain in every patient. On the study's bioinformatics: CDR3 differences across clinicopathological groups were used to build a classifier for discriminating distant-metastatic papillary thyroid cancer patients. To measure repertoire diversity the researchers used the Shannon index, while the Morisita-Horn index served to gauge how similar the tumor and blood repertoires were. TCRdb handled the public reads itself, with Q25 trimming in fastp and clone calling in MiXCR, and kept productive beta chains. In this record, the V and J calls reflect TCRdb's handling and not the investigators' own analysis. In this sample the table shows some 12,000 clones, less than 15% of which occur a single time. The top ten clonotypes cover roughly 12% of the sample.

What the work shows at the level of the full study, not this receptor alone: In both blood and tumor samples, malignant tumors were reported to have significantly higher TCR beta diversity than benign nodules.

This clone was detected many times. This receptor's antigen is unknown. It has no much larger one-base neighbor in the sample; base qualities were not kept. No treatment had been received by any patient before thyroid surgery. Using T-cell receptor beta sequencing, the researchers looked back retrospectively at clinical samples from patients, gathered between the early 2010s and the late 2010s. Trimming accounts for 6 bases at V and 10 bases at J, while the number of junction bases matched to no gene is 7. The CDR3 goes from the cysteine to the phenylalanine over 13 residues. The sequence is cut down to CDR3 DNA, 39 bases in frame from base 1. The germline V gene supplies CDR1 SNHLY and CDR2 FYNNEI.

The sample was blood. Here the chain combines TRBV2 and TRBJ1-4; 8 nucleotides in the junction match TRBD1. The receptor was derived from a female donor with papillary thyroid cancer or a benign thyroid nodule (not recorded which). Some clones in this sample may be carry-over from other donors' samples. The DNA sequence reads TGTGCCAGCAGAGCCGACAGGGGTAGAAAACTGTTTTTT. It specifies CASRADRGRKLFF.